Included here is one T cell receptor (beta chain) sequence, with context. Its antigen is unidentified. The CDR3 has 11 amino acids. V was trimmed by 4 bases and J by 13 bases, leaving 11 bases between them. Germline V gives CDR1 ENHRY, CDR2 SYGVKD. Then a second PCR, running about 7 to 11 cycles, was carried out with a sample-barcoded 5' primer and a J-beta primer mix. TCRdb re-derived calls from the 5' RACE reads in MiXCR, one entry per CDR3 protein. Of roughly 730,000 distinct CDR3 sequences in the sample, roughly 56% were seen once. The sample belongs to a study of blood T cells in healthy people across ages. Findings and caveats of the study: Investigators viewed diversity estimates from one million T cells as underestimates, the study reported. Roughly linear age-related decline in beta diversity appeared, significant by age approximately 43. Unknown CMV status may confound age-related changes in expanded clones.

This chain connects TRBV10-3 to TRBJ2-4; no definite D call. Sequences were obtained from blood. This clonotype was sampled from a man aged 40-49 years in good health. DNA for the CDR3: TGTGCCATCAGTGCGGATGTGGCGCAGTACTTC. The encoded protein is CAISADVAQYF.